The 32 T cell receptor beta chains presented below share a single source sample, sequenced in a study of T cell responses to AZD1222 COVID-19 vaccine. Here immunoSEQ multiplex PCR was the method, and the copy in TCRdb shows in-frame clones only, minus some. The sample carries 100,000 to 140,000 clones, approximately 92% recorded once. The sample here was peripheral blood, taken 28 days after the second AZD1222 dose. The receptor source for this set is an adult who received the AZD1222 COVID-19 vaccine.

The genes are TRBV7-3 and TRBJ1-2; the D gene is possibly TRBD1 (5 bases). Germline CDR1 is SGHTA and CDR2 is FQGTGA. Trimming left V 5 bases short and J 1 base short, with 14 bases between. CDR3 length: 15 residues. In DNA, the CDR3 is TGTGCCAGCAGCCCGAGAGGGGTGGGTAACTATGGCTACACCTTC. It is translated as CASSPRGVGNYGYTF.

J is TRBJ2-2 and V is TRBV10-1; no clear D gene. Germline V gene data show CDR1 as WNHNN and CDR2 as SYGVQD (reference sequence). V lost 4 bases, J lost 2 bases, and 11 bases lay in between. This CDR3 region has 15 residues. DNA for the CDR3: TGCGCCAGCAGTGTGGGTAGACTTAACACCGGGGAGCTGTTTTTT. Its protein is CASSVGRLNTGELFF.

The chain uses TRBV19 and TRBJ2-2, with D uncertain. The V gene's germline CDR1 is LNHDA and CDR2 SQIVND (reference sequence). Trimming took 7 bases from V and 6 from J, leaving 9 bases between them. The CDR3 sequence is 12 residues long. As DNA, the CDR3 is TGTGCCAGTACAGCAGTCGCCGGGGAGCTGTTTTTT. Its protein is CASTAVAGELFF.

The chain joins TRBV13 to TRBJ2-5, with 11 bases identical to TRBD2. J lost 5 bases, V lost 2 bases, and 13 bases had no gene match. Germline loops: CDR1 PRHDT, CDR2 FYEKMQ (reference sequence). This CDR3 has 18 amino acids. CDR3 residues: CASSLIAGGPIHGETQYF. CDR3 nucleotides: TGTGCCAGCAGCTTAATAGCGGGAGGGCCGATTCACGGGGAGACCCAGTACTTC.

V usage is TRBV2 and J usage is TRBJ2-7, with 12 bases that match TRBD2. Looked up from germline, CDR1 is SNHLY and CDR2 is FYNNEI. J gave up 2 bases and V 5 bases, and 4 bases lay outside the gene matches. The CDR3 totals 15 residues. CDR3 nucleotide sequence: TGTGCCAGCAGTTGGACTAGCGGGGCCACCTACGAGCAGTACTTC. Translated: CASSWTSGATYEQYF.

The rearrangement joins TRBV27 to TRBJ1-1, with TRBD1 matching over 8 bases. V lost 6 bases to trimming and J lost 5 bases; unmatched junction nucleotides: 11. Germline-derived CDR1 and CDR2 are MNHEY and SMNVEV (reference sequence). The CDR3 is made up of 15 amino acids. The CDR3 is CASSWTRGLGTEAFF. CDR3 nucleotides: TGTGCCAGCAGCTGGACCAGGGGGCTTGGTACTGAAGCTTTCTTT.

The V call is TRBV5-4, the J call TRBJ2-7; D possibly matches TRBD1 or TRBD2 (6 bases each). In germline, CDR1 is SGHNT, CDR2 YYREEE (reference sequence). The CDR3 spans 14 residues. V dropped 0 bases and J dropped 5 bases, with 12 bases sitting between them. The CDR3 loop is CASSLDQGRNEQYF. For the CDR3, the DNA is TGTGCCAGCAGCTTGGACCAGGGGAGGAACGAGCAGTACTTC.

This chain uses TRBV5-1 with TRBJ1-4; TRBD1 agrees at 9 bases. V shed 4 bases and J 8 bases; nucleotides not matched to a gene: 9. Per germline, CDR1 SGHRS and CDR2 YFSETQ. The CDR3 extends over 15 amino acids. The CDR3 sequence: CASSSTQGAREKLFF. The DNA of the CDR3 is TGCGCCAGCAGCAGCACACAGGGGGCGCGGGAAAAACTGTTTTTT.

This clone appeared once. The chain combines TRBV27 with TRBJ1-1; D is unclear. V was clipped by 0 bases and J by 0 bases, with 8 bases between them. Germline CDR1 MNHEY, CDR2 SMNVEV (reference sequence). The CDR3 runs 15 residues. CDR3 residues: CASSLSYSLNTEAFF. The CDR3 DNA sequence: TGTGCCAGCAGTTTATCGTACAGCTTGAACACTGAAGCTTTCTTT.

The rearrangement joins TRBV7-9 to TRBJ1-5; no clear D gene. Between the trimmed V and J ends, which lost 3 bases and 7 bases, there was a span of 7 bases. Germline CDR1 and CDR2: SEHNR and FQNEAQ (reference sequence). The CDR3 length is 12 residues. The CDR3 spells CASSFPGQPQHF. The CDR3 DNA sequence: TGTGCCAGCAGCTTTCCAGGACAGCCCCAGCATTTT.

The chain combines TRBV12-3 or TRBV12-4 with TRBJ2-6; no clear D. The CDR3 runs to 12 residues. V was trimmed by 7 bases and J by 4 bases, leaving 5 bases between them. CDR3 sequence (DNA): TGTGCCAGCACCCGCGGGGCCAACGTCCTGACTTTC. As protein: CASTRGANVLTF.

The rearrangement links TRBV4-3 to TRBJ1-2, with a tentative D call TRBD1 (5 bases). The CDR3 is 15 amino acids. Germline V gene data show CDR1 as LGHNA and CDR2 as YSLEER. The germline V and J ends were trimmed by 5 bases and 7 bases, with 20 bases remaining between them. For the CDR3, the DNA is TGCGCCAGCAGCGGGAATAGAGGGGTCTATAGTGGCTACACCTTC. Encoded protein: CASSGNRGVYSGYTF.

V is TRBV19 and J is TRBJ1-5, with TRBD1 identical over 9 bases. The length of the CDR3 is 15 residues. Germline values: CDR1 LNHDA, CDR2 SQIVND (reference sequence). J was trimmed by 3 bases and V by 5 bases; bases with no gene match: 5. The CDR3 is CASSVDRGYNQPQHF. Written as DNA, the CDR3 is TGTGCCAGTAGTGTCGACAGGGGGTACAATCAGCCCCAGCATTTT. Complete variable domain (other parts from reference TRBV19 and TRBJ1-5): DGGITQSPKYLFRKEGQNVTLSCEQNLNHDAMYWYRQDPGQGLRLIYYSQIVNDFQKGDIAEGYSVSREKKESFPLTVTSAQKNPTAFYLCASSVDRGYNQPQHFGDGTRLSIL.

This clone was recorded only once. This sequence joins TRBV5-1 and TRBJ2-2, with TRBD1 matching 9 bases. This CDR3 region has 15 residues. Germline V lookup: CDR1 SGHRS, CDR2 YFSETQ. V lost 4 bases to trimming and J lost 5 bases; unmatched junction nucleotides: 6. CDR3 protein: CASSPGTGSTGELFF. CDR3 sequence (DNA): TGCGCCAGCAGCCCCGGGACAGGGAGTACCGGGGAGCTGTTTTTT.

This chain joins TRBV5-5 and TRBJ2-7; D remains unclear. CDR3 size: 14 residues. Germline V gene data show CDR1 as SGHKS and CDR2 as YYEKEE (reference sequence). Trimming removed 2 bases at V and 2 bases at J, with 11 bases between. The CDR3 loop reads CASSFSISPYEQYF. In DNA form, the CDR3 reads TGTGCCAGCAGCTTCTCAATATCGCCCTACGAGCAGTACTTC.

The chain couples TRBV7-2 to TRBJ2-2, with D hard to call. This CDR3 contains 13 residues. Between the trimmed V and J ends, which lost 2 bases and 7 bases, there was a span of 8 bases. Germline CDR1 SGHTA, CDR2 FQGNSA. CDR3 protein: CASSLIGGGELFF. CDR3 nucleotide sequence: TGTGCCAGCAGCTTAATCGGCGGCGGGGAGCTGTTTTTT.

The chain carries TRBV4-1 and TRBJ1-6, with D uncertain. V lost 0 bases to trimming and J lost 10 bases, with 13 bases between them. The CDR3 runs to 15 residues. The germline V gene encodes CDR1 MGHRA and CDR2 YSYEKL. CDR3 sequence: CASSQDSVGNSPLHF. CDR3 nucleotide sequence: TGCGCCAGCAGCCAAGATTCTGTAGGGAACTCACCCCTCCACTTT.

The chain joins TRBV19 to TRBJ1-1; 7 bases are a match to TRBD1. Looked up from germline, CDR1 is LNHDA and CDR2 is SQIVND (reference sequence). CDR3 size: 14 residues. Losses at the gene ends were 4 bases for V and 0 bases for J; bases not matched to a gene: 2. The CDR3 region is CASSTTGLNTEAFF. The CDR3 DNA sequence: TGTGCCAGTAGTACGACAGGGCTGAACACTGAAGCTTTCTTT. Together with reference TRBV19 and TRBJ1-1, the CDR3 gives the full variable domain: DGGITQSPKYLFRKEGQNVTLSCEQNLNHDAMYWYRQDPGQGLRLIYYSQIVNDFQKGDIAEGYSVSREKKESFPLTVTSAQKNPTAFYLCASSTTGLNTEAFFGQGTRLTVV.

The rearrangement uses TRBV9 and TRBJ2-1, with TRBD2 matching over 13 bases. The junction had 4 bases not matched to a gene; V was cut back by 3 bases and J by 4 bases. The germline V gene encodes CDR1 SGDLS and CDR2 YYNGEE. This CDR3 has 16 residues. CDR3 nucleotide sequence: TGTGCCAGCAGCGGGGGGACTAGCGGGATTTACAATGAGCAGTTCTTC. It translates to CASSGGTSGIYNEQFF.

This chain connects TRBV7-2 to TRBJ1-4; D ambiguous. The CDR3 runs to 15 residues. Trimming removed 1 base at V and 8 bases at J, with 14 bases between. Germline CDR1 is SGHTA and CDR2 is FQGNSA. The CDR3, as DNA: TGTGCCAGCAGCTTAGGCGGAGGGTTTGGAGAAAAACTGTTTTTT. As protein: CASSLGGGFGEKLFF.

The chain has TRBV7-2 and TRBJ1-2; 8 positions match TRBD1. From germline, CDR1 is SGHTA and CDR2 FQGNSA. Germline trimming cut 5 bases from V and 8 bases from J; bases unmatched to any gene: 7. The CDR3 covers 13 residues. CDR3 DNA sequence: TGTGCCAGCAGCACCGGGACAGGAGACGGCTACACCTTC. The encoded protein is CASSTGTGDGYTF.

The CDR3 spells CSARTGYGYTF. For the CDR3, the DNA is TGCAGCGCTAGGACAGGGTATGGCTACACCTTC. The rearrangement joins TRBV29-1 to TRBJ1-2, with TRBD1 matching over 8 bases. The CDR3 has 11 amino acids. Germline CDR1 is SQVTM and CDR2 is ANQGSEA. The trim removed 7 bases at V and 5 bases at J, leaving 3 bases unmatched. Supplemented by reference TRBV29-1 and TRBJ1-2, the full variable domain reads SAVISQKPSRDICQRGTSLTIQCQVDSQVTMMFWYRQQPGQSLTLIATANQGSEATYESGFVIDKFPISRPNLTFSTLTVSNMSPEDSSIYLCSARTGYGYTFGSGTRLTVV.

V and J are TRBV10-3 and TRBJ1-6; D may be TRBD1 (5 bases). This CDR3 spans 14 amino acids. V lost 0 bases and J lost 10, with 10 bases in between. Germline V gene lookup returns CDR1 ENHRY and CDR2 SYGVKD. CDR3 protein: CAISESQGRSPLHF. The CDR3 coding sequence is TGTGCCATCAGTGAGTCTCAGGGTCGATCACCCCTCCACTTT.

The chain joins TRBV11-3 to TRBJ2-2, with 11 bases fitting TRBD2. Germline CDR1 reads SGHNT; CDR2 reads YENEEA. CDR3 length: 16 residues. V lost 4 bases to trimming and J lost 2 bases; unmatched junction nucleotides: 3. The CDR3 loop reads CASSSTSGINTGELFF. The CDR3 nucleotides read TGTGCCAGCAGCTCGACTAGCGGGATTAACACCGGGGAGCTGTTTTTT.

The CDR3 is CASSLLGTGELFF. In DNA form, the CDR3 reads TGTGCCAGCAGTCTCCTGGGAACCGGGGAGCTGTTTTTT. The genes are TRBV6-5 and TRBJ2-2; unclear D gene. The CDR3 totals 13 residues. Trimming pared 5 bases from V and 5 bases from J, leaving 9 bases between. Germline lookup yields CDR1 MNHEY and CDR2 SVGAGI.

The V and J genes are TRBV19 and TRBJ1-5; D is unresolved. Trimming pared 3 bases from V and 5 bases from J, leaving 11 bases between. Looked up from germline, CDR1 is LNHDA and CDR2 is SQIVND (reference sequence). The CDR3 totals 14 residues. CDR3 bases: TGTGCCAGTAGTATTGAAGGCAGAGATCAGCCCCAGCATTTT. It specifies CASSIEGRDQPQHF.

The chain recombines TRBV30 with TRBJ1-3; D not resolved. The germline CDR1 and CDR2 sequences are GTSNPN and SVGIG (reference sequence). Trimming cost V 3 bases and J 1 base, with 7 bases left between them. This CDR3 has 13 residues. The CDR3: CAWRAGSGNTIYF. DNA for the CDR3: TGTGCCTGGAGAGCCGGATCTGGAAACACCATATATTTT.

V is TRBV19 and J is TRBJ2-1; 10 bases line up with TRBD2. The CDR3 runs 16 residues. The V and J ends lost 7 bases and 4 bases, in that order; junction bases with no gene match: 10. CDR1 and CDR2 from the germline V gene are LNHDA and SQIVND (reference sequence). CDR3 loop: CASTRNLAGGYNEQFF. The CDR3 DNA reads TGTGCCAGTACCAGAAATTTAGCGGGGGGATACAATGAGCAGTTCTTC.

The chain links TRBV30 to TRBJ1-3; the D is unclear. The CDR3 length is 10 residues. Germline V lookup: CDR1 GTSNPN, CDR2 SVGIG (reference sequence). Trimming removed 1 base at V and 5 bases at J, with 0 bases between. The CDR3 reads CAWSGNTIYF. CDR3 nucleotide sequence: TGTGCCTGGAGTGGAAACACCATATATTTT.

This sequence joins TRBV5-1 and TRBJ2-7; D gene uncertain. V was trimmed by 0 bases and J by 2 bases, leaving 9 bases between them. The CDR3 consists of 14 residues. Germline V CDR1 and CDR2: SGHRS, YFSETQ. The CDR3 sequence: CASSLGSSTYEQYF. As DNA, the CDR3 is TGCGCCAGCAGCTTGGGTAGCAGTACCTACGAGCAGTACTTC.

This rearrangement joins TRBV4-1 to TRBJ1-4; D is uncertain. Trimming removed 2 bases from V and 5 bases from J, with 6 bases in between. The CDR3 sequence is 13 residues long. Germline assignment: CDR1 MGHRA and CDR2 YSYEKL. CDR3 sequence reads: CASSQPQNEKLFF. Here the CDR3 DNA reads TGCGCCAGCAGCCAACCCCAGAATGAAAAACTGTTTTTT.

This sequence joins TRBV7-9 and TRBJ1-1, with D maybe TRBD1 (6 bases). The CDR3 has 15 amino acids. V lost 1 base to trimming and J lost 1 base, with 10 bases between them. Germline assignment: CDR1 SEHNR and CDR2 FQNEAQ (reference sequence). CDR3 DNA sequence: TGTGCCAGCAGCTTAGGGGGGCGCAGGAACACTGAAGCTTTCTTT. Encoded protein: CASSLGGRRNTEAFF.